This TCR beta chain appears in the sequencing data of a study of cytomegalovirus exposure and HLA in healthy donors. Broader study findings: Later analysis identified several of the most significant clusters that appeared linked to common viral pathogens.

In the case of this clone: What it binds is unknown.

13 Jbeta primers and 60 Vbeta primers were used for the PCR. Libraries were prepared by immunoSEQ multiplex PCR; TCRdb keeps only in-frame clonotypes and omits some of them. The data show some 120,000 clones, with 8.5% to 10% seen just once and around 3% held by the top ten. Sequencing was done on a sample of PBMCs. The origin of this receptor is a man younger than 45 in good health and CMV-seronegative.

The CDR3 protein is CASSRTGRNEQFF. The CDR3 DNA is TGCGCCAGCAGTAGGACAGGGAGGAATGAGCAGTTCTTC. J is TRBJ2-1 and V is TRBV5-1; TRBD1 matches at 8 bases. Per the germline V gene, CDR1 is SGHRS and CDR2 is YFSETQ. V shed 5 bases, J shed 7 bases, and the junction held 5 bases outside the gene matches. The CDR3 contains 13 residues.